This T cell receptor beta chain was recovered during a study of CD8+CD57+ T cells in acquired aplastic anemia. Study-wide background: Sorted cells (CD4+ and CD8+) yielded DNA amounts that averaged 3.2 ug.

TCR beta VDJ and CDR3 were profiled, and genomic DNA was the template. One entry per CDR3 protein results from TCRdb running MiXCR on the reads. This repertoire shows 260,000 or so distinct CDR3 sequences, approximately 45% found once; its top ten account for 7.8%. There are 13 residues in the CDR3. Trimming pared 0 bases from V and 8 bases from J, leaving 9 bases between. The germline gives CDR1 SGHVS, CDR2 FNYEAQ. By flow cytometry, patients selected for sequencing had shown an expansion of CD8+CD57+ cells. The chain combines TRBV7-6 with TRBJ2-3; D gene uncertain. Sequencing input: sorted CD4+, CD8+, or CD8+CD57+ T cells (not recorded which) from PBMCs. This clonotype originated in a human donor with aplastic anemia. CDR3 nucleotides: TGTGCCAGCAGCTTAGCGCTTCAAGGTACGCAGTATTTT. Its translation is CASSLALQGTQYF.